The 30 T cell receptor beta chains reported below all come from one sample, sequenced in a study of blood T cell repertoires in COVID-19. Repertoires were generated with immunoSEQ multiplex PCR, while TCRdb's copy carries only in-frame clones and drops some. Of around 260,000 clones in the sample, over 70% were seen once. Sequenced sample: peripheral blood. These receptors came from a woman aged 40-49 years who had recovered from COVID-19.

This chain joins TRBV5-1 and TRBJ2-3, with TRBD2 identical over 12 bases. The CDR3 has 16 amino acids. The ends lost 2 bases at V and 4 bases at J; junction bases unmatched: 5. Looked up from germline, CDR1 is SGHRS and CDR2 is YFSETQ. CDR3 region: CASSLALAGGPDTQYF. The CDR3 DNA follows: TGCGCCAGCAGCTTAGCCCTAGCGGGGGGGCCAGATACGCAGTATTTT.

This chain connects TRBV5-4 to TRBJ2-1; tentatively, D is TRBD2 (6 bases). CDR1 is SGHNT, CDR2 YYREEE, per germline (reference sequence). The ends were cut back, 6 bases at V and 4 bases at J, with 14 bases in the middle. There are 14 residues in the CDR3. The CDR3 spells CASTLGGTYNEQFF. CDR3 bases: TGTGCCAGCACCCTGGGGGGTACGTACAATGAGCAGTTCTTC.

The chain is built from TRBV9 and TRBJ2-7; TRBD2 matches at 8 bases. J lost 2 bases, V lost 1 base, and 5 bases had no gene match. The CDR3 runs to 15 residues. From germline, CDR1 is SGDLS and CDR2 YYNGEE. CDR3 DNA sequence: TGTGCCAGCAGCGTAACCCCAGCGGGGGCCTACGAGCAGTACTTC. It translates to CASSVTPAGAYEQYF.

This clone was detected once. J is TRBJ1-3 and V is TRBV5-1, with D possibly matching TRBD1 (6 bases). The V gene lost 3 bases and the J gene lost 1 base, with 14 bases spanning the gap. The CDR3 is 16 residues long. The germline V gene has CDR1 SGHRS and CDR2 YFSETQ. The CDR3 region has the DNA TGCGCCAGCAGCTCACAGGGTATGCTTTCTGGAAACACCATATATTTT. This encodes CASSSQGMLSGNTIYF. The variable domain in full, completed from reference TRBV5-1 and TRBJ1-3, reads KAGVTQTPRYLIKTRGQQVTLSCSPISGHRSVSWYQQTPGQGLQFLFEYFSETQRNKGNFPGRFSGRQFSNSRSEMNVSTLELGDSALYLCASSSQGMLSGNTIYFGEGSWLTVV.

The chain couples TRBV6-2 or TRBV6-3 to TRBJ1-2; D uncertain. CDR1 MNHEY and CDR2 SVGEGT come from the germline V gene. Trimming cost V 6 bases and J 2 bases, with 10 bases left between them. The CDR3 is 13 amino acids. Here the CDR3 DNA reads TGTGCCAGCAGCCCCCAGCGAAACTATGGCTACACCTTC. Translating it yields CASSPQRNYGYTF.

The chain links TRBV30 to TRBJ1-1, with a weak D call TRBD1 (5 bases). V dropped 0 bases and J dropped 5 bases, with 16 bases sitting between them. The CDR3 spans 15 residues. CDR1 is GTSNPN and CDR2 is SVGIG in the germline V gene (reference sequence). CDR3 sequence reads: CAWSVLGQGSTEAFF. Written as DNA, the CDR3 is TGTGCCTGGAGTGTATTAGGTCAGGGCTCGACTGAAGCTTTCTTT.

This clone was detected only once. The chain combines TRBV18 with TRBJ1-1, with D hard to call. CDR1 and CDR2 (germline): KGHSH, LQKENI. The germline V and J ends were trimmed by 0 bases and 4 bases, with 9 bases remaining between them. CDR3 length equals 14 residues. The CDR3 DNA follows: TGTGCCAGCTCACCACCAGGGAGTCTCACTGAAGCTTTCTTT. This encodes CASSPPGSLTEAFF. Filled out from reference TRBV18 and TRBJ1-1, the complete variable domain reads NAGVMQNPRHLVRRRGQEARLRCSPMKGHSHVYWYRQLPEEGLKFMVYLQKENIIDESGMPKERFSAEFPKEGPSILRIQQVVRGDSAAYFCASSPPGSLTEAFFGQGTRLTVV.

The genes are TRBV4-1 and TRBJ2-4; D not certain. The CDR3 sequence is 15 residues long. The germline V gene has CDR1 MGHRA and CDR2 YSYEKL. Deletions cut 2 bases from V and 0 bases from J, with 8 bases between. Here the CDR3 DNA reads TGCGCCAGCAGCCAAACTATAACAGCCAAAAACATTCAGTACTTC. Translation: CASSQTITAKNIQYF.

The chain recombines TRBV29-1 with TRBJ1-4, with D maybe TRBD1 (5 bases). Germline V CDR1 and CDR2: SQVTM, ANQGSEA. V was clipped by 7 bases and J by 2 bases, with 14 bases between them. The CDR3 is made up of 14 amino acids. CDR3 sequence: CSAAGRETNEKLFF. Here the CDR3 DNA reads TGCAGCGCCGCAGGGAGGGAGACTAATGAAAAACTGTTTTTT.

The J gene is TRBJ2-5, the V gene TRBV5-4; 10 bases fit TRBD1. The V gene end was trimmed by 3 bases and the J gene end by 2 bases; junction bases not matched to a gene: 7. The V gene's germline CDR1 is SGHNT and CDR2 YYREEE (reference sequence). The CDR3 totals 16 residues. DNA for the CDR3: TGTGCCAGCAGCTCCCCGGGACAGGGGTCTCAAGAGACCCAGTACTTC. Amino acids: CASSSPGQGSQETQYF. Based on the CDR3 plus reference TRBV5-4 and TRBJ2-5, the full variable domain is ETGVTQSPTHLIKTRGQQVTLRCSSQSGHNTVSWYQQALGQGPQFIFQYYREEENGRGNFPPRFSGLQFPNYSSELNVNALELDDSALYLCASSSPGQGSQETQYFGPGTRLLVL.

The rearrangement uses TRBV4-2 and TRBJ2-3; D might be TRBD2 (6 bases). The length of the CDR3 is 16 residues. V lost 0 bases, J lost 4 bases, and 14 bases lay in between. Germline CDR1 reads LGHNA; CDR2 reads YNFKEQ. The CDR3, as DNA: TGTGCCAGCAGCCAAGAGGGGGGAGGTGGCGCAGATACGCAGTATTTT. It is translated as CASSQEGGGGADTQYF.

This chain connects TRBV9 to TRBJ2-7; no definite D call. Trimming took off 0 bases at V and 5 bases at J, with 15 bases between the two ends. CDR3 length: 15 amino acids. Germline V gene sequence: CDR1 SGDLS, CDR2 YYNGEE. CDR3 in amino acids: CASSVDGSALNEQYF. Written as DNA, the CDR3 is TGTGCCAGCAGCGTAGACGGGTCTGCCCTGAACGAGCAGTACTTC.

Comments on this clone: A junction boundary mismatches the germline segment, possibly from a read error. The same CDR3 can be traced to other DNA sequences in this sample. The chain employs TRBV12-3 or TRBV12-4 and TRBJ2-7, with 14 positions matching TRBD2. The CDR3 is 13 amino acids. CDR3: CASSPGLAGEQYF. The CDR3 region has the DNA TGTGCCAGCAGCCCGGGACTAGCGGGGGAGCAGTACTTT.

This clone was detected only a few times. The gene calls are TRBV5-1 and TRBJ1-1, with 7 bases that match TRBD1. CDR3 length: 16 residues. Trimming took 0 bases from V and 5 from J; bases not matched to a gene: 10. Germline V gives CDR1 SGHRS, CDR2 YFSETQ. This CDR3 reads CASSLAGRQGGTEAFF. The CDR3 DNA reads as TGCGCCAGCAGCTTGGCCGGGAGACAGGGAGGTACTGAAGCTTTCTTT. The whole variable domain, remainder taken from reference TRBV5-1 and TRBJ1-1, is KAGVTQTPRYLIKTRGQQVTLSCSPISGHRSVSWYQQTPGQGLQFLFEYFSETQRNKGNFPGRFSGRQFSNSRSEMNVSTLELGDSALYLCASSLAGRQGGTEAFFGQGTRLTVV.

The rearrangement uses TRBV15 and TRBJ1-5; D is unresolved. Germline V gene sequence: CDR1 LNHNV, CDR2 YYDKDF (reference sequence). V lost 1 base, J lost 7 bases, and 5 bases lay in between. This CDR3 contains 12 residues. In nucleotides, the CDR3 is TGTGCCACCAGCAGAGCGAGGCAGCCCCAGCATTTT. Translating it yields CATSRARQPQHF.

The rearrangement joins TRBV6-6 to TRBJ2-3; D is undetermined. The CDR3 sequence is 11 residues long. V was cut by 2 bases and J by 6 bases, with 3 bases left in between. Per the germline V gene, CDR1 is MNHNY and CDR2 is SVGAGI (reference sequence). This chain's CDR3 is CASSYLDTQYF. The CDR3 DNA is TGTGCCAGCAGTTACCTCGATACGCAGTATTTT.

CDR3 sequence reads: CASSSRTSGGGDHEQFF. CDR3 sequence (DNA): TGTGCCAGCAGTTCCCGGACTAGCGGGGGGGGTGACCATGAGCAGTTCTTC. V and J are TRBV7-6 and TRBJ2-1; 15 bases match TRBD2. Unmatched junction bases numbered 11, after V lost 6 bases and J lost 8 bases. Looked up from germline, CDR1 is SGHVS and CDR2 is FNYEAQ. CDR3 length: 17 amino acids.

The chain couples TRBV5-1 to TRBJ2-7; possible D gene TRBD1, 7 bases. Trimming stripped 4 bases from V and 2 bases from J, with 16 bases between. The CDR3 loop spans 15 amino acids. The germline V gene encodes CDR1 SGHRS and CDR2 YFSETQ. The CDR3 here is CASSPGAGQTYEQYF. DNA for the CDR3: TGCGCCAGCAGCCCAGGTGCGGGACAGACCTACGAGCAGTACTTC.

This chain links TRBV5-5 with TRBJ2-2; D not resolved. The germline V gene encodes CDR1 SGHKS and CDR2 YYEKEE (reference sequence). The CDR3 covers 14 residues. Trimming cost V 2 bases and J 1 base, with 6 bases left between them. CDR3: CASSFTGNTGELFF. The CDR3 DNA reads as TGTGCCAGCAGCTTTACGGGGAACACCGGGGAGCTGTTTTTT.

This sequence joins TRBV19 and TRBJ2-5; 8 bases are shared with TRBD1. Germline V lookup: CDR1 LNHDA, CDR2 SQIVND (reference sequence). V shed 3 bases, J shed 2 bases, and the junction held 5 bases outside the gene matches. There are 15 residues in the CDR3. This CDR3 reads CASSITGGRQETQYF. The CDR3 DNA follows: TGTGCCAGTAGTATCACAGGGGGACGTCAAGAGACCCAGTACTTC. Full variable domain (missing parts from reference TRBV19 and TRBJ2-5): DGGITQSPKYLFRKEGQNVTLSCEQNLNHDAMYWYRQDPGQGLRLIYYSQIVNDFQKGDIAEGYSVSREKKESFPLTVTSAQKNPTAFYLCASSITGGRQETQYFGPGTRLLVL.

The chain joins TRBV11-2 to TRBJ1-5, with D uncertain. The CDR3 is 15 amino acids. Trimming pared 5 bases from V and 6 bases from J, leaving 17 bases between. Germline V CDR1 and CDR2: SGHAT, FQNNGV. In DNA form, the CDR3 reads TGTGCCAGCAGCCCAGCCCCCAGAGAGGGTCAGCCCCAGCATTTT. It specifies CASSPAPREGQPQHF.

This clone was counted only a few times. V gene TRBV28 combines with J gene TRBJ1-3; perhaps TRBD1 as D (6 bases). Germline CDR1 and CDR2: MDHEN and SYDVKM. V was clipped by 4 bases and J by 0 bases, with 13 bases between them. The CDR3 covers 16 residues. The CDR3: CASSSHDRFSGNTIYF. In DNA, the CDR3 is TGTGCCAGCAGTTCTCACGACAGGTTCTCTGGAAACACCATATATTTT.

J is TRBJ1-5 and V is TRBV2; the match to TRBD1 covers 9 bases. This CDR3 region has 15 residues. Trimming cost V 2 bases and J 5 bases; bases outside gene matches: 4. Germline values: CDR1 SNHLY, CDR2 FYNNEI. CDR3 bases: TGTGCCAGCAGTGAAAGGACAGGGGTCGATCAGCCCCAGCATTTT. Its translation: CASSERTGVDQPQHF.

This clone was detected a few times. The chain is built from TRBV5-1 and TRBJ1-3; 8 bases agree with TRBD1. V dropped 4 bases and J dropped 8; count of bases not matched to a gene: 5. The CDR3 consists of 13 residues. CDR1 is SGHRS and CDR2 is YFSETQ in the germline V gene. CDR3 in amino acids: CASSTGQADTIYF. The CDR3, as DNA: TGCGCCAGCAGCACGGGACAGGCGGACACCATATATTTT. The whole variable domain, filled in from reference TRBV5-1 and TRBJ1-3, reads KAGVTQTPRYLIKTRGQQVTLSCSPISGHRSVSWYQQTPGQGLQFLFEYFSETQRNKGNFPGRFSGRQFSNSRSEMNVSTLELGDSALYLCASSTGQADTIYFGEGSWLTVV.

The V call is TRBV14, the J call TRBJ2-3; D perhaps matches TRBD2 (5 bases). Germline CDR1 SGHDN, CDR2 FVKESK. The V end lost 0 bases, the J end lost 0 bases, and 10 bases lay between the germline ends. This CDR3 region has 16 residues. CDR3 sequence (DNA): TGTGCCAGCAGCCAAGATCGCGGGTCTAGCACAGATACGCAGTATTTT. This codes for CASSQDRGSSTDTQYF.

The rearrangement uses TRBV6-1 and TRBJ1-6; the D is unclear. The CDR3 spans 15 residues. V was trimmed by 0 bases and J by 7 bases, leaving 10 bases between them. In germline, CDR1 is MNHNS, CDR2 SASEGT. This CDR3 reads CASSEAWSDNSPLHF. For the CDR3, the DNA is TGTGCCAGCAGTGAAGCATGGAGTGACAATTCACCCCTCCACTTT.

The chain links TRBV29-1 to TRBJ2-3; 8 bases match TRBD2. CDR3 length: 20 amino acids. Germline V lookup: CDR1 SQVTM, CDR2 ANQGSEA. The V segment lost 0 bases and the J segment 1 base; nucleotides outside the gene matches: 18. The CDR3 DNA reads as TGCAGCGTTGAAGATTACCTACTTGCGGGGGGACAACGAGGCACAGATACGCAGTATTTT. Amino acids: CSVEDYLLAGGQRGTDTQYF.

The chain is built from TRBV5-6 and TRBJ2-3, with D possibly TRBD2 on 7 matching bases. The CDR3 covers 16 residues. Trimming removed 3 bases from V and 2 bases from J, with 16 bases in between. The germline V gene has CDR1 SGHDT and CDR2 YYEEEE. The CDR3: CASSWGLAEDTDTQYF. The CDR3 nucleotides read TGTGCCAGCAGCTGGGGGCTAGCGGAAGACACAGATACGCAGTATTTT.

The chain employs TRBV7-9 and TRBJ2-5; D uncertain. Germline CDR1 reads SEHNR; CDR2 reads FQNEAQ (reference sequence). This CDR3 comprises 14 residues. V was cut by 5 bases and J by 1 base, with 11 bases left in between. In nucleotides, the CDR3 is TGTGCCAGCAGCCCGACCGGGTTCCAAGAGACCCAGTACTTC. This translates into CASSPTGFQETQYF.

Here the CDR3 reads CASSAGQGGSYNSPLHF. The CDR3 bases are TGCGCCAGCAGCGCGGGACAGGGGGGGTCCTATAATTCACCCCTCCACTTT. V is TRBV5-1 and J is TRBJ1-6; 11 bases agree with TRBD1. The CDR3 totals 17 residues. CDR1 is SGHRS, CDR2 YFSETQ, per germline. J was trimmed by 1 base and V by 4 bases; bases with no gene match: 4.